This T cell receptor beta chain was sequenced in a study of T-cell memory formation after mild COVID-19. Study-wide background: Among the donors, TCR clusters were largely specific to each donor. Study outcomes and limitations: Contracting clones from day 15 to 85 showed balanced CD4/CD8; later expanders favored CD4+.

This clonotype came up a few times. The antigen is not known. MiXCR, applied by TCRdb to the 5' RACE reads, yields one record per CDR3 protein. The sample lists roughly 340,000 distinct CDR3 sequences; approximately 15% were seen once. The CDR3 is made up of 14 amino acids. Germline lookup yields CDR1 LGHDT and CDR2 YNNKEL (reference sequence). V gave up 2 bases and J gave up 1 base, with 8 bases separating them. This receptor was identified in a man younger than 35 who had mild COVID-19 (a few samples of this study predate the infection). Cell type and time point are not known. The chain combines TRBV3-1 with TRBJ2-5, with D unresolved. What was sequenced was PBMCs or a T cell subset sorted from them (not recorded which). The DNA of the CDR3 is TGTGCCAGCAGCCAATCCGAGACCCAAGAGACCCAGTACTTC. It translates to CASSQSETQETQYF.